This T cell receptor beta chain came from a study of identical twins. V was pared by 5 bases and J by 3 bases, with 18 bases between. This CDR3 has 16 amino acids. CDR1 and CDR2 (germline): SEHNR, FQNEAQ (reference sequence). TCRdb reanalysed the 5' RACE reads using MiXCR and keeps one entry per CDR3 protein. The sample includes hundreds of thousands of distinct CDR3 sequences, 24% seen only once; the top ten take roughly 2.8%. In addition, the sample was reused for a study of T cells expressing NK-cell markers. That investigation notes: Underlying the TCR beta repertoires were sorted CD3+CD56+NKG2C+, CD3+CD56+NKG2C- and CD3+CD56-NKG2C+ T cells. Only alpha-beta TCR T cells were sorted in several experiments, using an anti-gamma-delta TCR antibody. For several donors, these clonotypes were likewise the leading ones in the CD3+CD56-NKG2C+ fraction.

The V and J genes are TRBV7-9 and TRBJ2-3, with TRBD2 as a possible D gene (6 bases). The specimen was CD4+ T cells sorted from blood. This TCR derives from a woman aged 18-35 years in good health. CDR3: CASSPLGGLVTDTQYF. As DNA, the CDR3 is TGTGCCAGCAGCCCCCTGGGGGGTTTGGTTACAGATACGCAGTATTTT.